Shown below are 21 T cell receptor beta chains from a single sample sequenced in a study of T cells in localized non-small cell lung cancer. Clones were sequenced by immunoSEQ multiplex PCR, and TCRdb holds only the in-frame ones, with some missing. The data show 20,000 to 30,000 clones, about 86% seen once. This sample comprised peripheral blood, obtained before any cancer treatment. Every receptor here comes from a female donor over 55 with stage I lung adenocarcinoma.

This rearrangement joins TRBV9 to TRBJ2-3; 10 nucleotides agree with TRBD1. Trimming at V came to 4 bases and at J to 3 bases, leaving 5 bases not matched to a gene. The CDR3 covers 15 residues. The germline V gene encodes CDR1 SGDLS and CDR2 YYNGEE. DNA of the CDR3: TGTGCCAGCAGCACCGACAGGGGGCATACAGATACGCAGTATTTT. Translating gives CASSTDRGHTDTQYF.

In DNA, the CDR3 is TGTGCCAGCAGCCAAGAATGGGGGCCCCGAAGGGGCACAGATACGCAGTATTTT. It yields the protein CASSQEWGPRRGTDTQYF. The gene calls are TRBV4-2 and TRBJ2-3, with D possibly TRBD1 on 6 matching bases. The CDR3 is 18 residues long. Germline CDR1 is LGHNA and CDR2 is YNFKEQ. The V gene lost 0 bases and the J gene lost 1 base, with 17 bases spanning the gap.

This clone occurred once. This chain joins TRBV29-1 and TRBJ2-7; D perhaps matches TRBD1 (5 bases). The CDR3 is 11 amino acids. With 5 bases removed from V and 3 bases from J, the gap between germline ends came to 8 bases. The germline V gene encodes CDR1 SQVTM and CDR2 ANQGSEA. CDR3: CSVRGCYEQYF. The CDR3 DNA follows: TGCAGCGTTAGGGGCTGCTACGAGCAGTACTTC.

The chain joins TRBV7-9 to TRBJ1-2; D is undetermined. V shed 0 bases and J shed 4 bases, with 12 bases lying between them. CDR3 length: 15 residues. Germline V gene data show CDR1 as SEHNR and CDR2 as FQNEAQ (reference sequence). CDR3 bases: TGTGCCAGCAGCTTAGCGGGAGGGCTCGGCTATGGCTACACCTTC. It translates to CASSLAGGLGYGYTF.

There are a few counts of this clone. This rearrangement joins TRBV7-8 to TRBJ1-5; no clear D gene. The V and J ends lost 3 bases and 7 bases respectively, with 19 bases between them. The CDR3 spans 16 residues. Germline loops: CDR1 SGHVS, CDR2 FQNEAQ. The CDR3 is CASSLEGRRLRQPQHF. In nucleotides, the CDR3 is TGTGCCAGCAGCTTGGAAGGTCGGAGACTTCGGCAGCCCCAGCATTTT.

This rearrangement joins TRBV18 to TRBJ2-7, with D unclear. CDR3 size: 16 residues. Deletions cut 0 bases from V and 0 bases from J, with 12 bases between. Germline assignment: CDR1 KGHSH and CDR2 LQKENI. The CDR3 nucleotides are TGTGCCAGCTCACCACCTTCCGGGCTCCACTCCTACGAGCAGTACTTC. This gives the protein CASSPPSGLHSYEQYF.

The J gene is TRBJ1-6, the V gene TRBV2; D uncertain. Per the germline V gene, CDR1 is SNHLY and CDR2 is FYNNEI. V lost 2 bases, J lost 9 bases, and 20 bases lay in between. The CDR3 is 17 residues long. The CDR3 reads CASSEHRTNRGRSPLHF. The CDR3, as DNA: TGTGCCAGCAGTGAACACCGAACGAATAGAGGGCGTTCACCCCTCCACTTT.

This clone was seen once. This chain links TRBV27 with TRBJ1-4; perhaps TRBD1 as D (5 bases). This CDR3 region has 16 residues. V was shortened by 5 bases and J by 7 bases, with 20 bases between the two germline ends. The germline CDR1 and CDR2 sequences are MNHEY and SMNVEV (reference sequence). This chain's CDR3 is CASSPAGGTMREKLFF. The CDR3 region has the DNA TGTGCCAGCAGTCCGGCGGGGGGGACCATGCGTGAAAAACTGTTTTTT. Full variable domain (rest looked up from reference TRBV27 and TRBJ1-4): EAQVTQNPRYLITVTGKKLTVTCSQNMNHEYMSWYRQDPGLGLRQIYYSMNVEVTDKGDVPEGYKVSRKEKRNFPLILESPSPNQTSLYFCASSPAGGTMREKLFFGSGTQLSVL.

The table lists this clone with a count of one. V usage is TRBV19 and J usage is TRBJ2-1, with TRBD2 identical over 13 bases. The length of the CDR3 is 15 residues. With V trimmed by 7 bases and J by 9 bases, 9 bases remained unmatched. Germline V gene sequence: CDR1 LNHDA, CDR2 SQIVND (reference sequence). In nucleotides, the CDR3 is TGTGCCAGTAAGAAATTACTAGCGGGAGGGGGTGAGCAGTTCTTC. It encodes CASKKLLAGGGEQFF.

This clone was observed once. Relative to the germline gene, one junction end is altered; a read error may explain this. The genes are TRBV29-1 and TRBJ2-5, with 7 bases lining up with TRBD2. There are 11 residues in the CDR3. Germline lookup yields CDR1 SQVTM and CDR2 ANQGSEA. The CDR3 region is CSVEDGRGSDF. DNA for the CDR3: TGCAGCGTTGAAGACGGGCGGGGGTCGGACTTC.

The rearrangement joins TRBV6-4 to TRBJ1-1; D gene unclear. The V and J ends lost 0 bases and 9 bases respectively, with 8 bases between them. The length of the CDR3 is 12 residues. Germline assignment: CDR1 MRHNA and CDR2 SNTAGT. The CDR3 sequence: CASSDSLGKAFF. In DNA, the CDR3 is TGTGCCAGCAGTGACTCGTTGGGGAAAGCTTTCTTT.

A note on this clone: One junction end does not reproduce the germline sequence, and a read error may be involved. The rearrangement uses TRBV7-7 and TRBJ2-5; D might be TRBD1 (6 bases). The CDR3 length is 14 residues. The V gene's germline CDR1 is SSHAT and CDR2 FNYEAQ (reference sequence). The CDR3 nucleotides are TGTGCTAGCAGCTTAGCCGGACAGCAAGAGAGCCAGTACTTC. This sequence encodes CASSLAGQQESQYF.

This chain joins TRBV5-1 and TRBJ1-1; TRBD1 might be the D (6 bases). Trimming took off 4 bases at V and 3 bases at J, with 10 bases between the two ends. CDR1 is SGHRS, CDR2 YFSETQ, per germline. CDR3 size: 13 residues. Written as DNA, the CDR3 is TGCGCCAGCAGCCAAACAGGGTACACTGAAGCTTTCTTT. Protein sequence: CASSQTGYTEAFF. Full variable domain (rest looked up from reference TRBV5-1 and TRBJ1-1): KAGVTQTPRYLIKTRGQQVTLSCSPISGHRSVSWYQQTPGQGLQFLFEYFSETQRNKGNFPGRFSGRQFSNSRSEMNVSTLELGDSALYLCASSQTGYTEAFFGQGTRLTVV.

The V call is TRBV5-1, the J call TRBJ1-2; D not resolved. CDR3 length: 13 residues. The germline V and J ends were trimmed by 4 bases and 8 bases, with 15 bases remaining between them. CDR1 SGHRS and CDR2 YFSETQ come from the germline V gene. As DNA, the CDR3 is TGCGCCAGCAGCGTTGCGGAATATGGGGGCTACACCTTC. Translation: CASSVAEYGGYTF.

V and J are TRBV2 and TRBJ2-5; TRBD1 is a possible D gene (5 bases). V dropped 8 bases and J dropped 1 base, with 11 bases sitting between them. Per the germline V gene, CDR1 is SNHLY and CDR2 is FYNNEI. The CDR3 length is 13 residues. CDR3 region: CASGHRFQETQYF. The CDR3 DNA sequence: TGTGCCAGCGGCCACAGGTTCCAAGAGACCCAGTACTTC.

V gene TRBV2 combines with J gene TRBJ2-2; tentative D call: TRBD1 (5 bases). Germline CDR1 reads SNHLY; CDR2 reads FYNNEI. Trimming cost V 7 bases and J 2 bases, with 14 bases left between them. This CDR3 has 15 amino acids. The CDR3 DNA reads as TGTGCCAGCAAAATCCAGGGAATAAACACCGGGGAGCTGTTTTTT. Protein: CASKIQGINTGELFF.

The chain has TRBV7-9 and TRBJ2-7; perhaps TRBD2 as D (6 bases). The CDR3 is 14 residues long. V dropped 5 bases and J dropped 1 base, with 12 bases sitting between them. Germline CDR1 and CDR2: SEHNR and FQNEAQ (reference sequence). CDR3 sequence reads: CASSRAAGSYEQYF. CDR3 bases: TGTGCCAGCAGCCGGGCCGCGGGGTCCTACGAGCAGTACTTC.

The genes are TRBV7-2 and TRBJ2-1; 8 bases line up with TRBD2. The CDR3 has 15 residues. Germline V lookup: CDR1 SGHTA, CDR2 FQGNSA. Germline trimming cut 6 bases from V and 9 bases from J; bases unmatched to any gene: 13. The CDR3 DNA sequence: TGTGCCAGCAGTTTTGTTTCGGGGGGGCCAGGTGAGCAGTTCTTC. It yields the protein CASSFVSGGPGEQFF.

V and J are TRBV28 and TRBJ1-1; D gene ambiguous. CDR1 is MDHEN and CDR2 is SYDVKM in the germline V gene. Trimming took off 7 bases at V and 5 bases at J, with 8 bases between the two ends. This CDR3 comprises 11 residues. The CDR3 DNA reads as TGTGCCAGCAAGGTGAGGACTGAAGCTTTCTTT. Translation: CASKVRTEAFF. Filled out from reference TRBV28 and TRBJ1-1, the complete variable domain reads DVKVTQSSRYLVKRTGEKVFLECVQDMDHENMFWYRQDPGLGLRLIYFSYDVKMKEKGDIPEGYSVSREKKERFSLILESASTNQTSMYLCASKVRTEAFFGQGTRLTVV.

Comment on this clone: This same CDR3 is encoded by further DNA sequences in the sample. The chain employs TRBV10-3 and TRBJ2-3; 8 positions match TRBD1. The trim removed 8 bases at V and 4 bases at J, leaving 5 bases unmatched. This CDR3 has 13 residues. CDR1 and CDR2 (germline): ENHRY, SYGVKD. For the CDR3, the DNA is TGTGCCATCGGAGGACAGGGCTCAGATACGCAGTATTTT. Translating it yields CAIGGQGSDTQYF.

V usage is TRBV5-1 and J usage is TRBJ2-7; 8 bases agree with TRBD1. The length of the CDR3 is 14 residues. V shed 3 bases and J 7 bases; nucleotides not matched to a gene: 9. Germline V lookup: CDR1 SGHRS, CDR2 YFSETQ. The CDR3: CASSSGQASGEQYF. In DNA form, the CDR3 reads TGCGCCAGCAGCTCGGGACAGGCCTCCGGTGAGCAGTACTTC.